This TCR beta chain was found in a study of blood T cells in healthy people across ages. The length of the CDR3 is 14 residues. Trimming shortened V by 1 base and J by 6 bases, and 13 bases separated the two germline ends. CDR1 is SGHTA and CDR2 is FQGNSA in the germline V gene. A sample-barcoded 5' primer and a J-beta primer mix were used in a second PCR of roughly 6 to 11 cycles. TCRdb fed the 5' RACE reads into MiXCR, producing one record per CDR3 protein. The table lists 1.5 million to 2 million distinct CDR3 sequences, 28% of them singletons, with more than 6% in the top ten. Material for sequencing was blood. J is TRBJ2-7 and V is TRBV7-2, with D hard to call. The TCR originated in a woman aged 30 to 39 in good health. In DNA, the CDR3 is TGTGCCAGCAGCTTAGGTCCCTCCATTAGCGAGCAGTACTTC. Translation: CASSLGPSISEQYF.